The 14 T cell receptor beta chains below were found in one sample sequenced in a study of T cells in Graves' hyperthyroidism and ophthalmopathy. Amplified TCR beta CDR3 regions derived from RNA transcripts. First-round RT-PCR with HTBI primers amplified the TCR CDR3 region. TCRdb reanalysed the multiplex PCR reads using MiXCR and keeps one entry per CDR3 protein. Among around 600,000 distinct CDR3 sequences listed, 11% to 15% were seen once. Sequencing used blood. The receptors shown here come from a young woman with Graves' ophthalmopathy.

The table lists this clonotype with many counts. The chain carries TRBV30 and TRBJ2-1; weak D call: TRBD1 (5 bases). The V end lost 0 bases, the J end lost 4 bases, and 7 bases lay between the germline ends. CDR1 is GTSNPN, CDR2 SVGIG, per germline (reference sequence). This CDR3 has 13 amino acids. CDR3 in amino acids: CAWSVSGYNEQFF. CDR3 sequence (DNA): TGTGCCTGGAGTGTATCAGGGTACAATGAGCAGTTCTTC.

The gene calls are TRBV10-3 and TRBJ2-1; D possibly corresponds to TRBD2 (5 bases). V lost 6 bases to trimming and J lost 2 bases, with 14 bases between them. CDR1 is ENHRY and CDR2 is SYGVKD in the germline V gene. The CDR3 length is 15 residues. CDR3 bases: TGTGCCATCAGCCTACTAGGTAGGGCCTACAATGAGCAGTTCTTC. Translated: CAISLLGRAYNEQFF.

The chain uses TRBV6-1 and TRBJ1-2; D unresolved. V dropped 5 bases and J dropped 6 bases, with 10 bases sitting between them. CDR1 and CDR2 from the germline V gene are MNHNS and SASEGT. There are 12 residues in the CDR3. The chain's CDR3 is CASSSGLDGYTF. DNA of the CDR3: TGTGCCAGCAGTTCAGGTCTAGATGGCTACACCTTC.

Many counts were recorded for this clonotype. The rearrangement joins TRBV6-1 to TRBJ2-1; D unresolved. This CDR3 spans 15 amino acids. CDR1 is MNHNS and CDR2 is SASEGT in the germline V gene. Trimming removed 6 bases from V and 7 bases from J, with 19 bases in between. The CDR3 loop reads CASRQLRMERNEQFF. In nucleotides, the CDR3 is TGTGCCAGCAGACAACTAAGGATGGAGAGGAATGAGCAGTTCTTC.

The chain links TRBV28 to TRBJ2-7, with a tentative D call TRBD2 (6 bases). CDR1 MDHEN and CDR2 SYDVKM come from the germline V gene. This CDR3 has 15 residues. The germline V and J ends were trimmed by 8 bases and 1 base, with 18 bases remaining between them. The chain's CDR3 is CASPPGVAESYEQYF. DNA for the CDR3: TGTGCCAGCCCCCCCGGGGTAGCGGAATCCTACGAGCAGTACTTC.

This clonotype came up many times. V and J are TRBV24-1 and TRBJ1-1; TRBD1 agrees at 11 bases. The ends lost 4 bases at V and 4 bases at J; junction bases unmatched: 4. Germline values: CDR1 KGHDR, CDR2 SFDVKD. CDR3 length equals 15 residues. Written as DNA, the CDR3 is TGTGCCACCAGTGAAGGGACAGGGGGTGGCACTGAAGCTTTCTTT. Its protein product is CATSEGTGGGTEAFF.

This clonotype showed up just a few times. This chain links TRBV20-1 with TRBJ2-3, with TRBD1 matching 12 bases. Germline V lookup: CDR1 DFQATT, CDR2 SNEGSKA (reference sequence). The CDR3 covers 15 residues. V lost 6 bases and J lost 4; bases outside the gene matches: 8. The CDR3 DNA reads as TGCAGTGCCACGACCGGGACAGGGGGCGCAGATACGCAGTATTTT. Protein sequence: CSATTGTGGADTQYF.

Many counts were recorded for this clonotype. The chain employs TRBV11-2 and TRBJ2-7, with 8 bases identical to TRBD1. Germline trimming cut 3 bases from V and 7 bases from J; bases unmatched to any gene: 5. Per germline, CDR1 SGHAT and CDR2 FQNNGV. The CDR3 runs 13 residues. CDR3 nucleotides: TGTGCCAGCAGCTTGGGGGACAGGTTAGAGCAGTACTTC. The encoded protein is CASSLGDRLEQYF.

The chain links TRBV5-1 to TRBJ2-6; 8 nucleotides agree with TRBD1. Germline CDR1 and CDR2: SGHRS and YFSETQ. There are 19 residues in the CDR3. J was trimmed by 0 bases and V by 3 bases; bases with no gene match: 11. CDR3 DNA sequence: TGCGCCAGCAGCTCAATGGGTGGTCAGGGGGCCTCTGGGGCCAACGTCCTGACTTTC. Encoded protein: CASSSMGGQGASGANVLTF.

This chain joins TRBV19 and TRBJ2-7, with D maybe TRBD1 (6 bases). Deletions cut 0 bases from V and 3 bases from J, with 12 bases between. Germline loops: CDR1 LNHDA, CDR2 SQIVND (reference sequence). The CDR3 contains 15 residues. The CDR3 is CASSIDPGHSYEQYF. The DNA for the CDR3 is TGTGCCAGTAGTATAGATCCGGGACACAGCTACGAGCAGTACTTC. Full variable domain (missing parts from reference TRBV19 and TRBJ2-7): DGGITQSPKYLFRKEGQNVTLSCEQNLNHDAMYWYRQDPGQGLRLIYYSQIVNDFQKGDIAEGYSVSREKKESFPLTVTSAQKNPTAFYLCASSIDPGHSYEQYFGPGTRLTVT.

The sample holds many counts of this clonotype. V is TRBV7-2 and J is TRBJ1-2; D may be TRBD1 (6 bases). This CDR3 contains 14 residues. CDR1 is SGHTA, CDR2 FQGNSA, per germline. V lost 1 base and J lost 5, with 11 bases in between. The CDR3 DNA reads TGTGCCAGCAGCTTAGTCCTGACAGGTTATGGCTACACCTTC. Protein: CASSLVLTGYGYTF.

The CDR3 is CSARKAGGSYEQYF. The CDR3 coding sequence is TGCAGTGCTAGAAAAGCGGGAGGTTCCTACGAGCAGTACTTC. This chain links TRBV20-1 with TRBJ2-7; the match to TRBD2 covers 9 bases. Germline V gene data show CDR1 as DFQATT and CDR2 as SNEGSKA (reference sequence). Trimming took 2 bases from V and 1 from J; bases not matched to a gene: 3. CDR3 length: 14 amino acids.

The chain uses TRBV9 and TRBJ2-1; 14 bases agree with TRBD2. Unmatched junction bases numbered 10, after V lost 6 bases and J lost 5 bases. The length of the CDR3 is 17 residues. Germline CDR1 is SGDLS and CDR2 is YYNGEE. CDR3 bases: TGTGCCAGCACCCTTGGACTAGCGGGAGGTAAGGACAATGAGCAGTTCTTC. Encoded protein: CASTLGLAGGKDNEQFF.

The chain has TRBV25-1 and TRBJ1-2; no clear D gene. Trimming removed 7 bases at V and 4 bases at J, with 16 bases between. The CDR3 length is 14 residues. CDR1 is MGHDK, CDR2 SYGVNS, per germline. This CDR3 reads CASTRSRMGYGYTF. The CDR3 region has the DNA TGTGCCAGCACTAGGTCGAGGATGGGCTATGGCTACACCTTC.